This T cell receptor beta chain was retrieved from a study of blood T cell repertoires in COVID-19. The table came from immunoSEQ multiplex PCR; TCRdb's copy has only in-frame clones and leaves some out. The data show about 190,000 clones, more than 70% seen once. The V gene's germline CDR1 is MDHEN and CDR2 SYDVKM. This CDR3 has 14 residues. V shed 3 bases and J 13 bases; nucleotides not matched to a gene: 8. Sequenced: peripheral blood. The V call is TRBV28, the J call TRBJ1-4; TRBD1 matches at 10 bases. This receptor was obtained from a woman older than 75 with active or convalescent COVID-19. The CDR3 nucleotides are TGTGCCAGCAGTTTCGGGGACAGGGGAGGGGGACTGTTTTTT. Translation gives CASSFGDRGGGLFF.